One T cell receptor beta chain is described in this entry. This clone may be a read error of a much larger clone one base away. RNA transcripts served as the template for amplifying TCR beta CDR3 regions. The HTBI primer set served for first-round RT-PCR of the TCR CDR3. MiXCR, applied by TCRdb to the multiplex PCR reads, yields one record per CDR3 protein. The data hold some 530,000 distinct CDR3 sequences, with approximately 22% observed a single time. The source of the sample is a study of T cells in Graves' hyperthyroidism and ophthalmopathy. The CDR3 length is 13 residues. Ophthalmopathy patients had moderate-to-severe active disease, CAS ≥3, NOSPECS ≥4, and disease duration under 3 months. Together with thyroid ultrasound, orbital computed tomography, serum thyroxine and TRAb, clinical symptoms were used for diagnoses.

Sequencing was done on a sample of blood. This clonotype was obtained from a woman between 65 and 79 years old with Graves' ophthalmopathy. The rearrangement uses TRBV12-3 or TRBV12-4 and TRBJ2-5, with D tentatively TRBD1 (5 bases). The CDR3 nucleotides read TGTGCCAGCAGTTTTGGGGCGGAAGAGACCCAGTCCTTC. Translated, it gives CASSFGAEETQSF.